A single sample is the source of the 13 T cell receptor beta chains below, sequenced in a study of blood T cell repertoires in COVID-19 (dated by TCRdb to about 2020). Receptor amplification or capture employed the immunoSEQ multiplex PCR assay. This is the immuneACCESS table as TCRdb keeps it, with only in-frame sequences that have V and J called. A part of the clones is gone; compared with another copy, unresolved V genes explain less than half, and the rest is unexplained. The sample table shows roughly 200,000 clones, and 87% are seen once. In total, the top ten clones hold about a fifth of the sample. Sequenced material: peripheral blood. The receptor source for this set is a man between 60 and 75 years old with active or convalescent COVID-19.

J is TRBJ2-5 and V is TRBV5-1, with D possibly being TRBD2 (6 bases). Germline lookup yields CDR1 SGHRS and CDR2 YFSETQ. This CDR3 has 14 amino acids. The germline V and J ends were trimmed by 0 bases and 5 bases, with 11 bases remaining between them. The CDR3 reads CASSLGGAMETQYF. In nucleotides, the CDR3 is TGCGCCAGCAGCTTGGGCGGGGCGATGGAGACCCAGTACTTC.

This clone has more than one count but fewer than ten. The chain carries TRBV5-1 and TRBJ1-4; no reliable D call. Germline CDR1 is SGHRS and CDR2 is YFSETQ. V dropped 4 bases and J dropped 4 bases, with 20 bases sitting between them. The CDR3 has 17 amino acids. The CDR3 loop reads CASSQRSRRAGNEKLFF. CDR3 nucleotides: TGCGCCAGCAGCCAACGATCAAGGAGGGCGGGTAATGAAAAACTGTTTTTT. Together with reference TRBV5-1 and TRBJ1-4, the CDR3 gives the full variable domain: KAGVTQTPRYLIKTRGQQVTLSCSPISGHRSVSWYQQTPGQGLQFLFEYFSETQRNKGNFPGRFSGRQFSNSRSEMNVSTLELGDSALYLCASSQRSRRAGNEKLFFGSGTQLSVL.

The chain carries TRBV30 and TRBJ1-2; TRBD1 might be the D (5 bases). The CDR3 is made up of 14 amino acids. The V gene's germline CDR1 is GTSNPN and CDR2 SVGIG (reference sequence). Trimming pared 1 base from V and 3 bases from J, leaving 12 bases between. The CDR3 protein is CAWSARGGDYGYTF. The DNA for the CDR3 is TGTGCCTGGAGTGCTCGTGGAGGGGACTATGGCTACACCTTC.

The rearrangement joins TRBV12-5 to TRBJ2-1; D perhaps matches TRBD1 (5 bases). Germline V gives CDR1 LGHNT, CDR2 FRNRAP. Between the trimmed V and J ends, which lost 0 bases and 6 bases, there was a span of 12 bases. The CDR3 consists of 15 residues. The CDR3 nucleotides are TGTGCTAGTGGTTTGGTAGGGGTCGGTTCCAATGAGCAGTTCTTC. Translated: CASGLVGVGSNEQFF.

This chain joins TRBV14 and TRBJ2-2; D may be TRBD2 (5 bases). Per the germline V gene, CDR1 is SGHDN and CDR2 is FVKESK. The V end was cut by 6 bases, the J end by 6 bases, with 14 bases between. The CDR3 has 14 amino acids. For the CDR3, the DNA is TGTGCCAGCAGTCTACCAGGAGGTGCCGGGGAGCTGTTTTTT. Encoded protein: CASSLPGGAGELFF.

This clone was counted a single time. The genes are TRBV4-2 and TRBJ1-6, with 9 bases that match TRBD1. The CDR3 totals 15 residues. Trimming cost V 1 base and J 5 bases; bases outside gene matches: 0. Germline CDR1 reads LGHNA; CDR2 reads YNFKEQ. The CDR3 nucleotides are TGTGCCAGCAGCCAAGGACAGGGGGATAATTCACCCCTCCACTTT. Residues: CASSQGQGDNSPLHF.

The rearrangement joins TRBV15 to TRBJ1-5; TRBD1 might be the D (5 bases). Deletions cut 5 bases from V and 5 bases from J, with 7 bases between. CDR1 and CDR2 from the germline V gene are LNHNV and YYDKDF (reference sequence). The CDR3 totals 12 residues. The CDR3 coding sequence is TGTGCCACCAGCGGCAGGGATCAGCCCCAGCATTTT. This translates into CATSGRDQPQHF.

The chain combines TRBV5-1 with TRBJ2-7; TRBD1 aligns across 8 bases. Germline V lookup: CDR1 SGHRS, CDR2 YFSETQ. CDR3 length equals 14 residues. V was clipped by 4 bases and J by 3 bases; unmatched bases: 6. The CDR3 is CASSLQGTGYEQYF. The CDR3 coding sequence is TGCGCCAGCAGCCTCCAGGGGACAGGCTACGAGCAGTACTTC.

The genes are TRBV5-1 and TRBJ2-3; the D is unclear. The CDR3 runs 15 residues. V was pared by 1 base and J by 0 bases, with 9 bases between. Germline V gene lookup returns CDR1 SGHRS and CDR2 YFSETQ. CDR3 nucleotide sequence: TGCGCCAGCAGCTTGTTGGGCCGTAGCACAGATACGCAGTATTTT. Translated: CASSLLGRSTDTQYF.

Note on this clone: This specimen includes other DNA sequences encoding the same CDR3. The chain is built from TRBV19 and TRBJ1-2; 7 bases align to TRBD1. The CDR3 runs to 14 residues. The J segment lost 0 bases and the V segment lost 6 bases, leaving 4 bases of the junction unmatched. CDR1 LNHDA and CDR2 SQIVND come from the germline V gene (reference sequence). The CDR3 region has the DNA TGTGCCAGTAGCCTCACAGGGGCTAACTATGGCTACACCTTC. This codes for CASSLTGANYGYTF.

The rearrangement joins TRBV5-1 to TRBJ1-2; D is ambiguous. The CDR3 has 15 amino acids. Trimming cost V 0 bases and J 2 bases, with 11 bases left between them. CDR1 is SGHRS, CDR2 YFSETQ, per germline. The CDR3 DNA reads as TGCGCCAGCAGCTTGGGGGTCGCCAGGAACTATGGCTACACCTTC. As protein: CASSLGVARNYGYTF.

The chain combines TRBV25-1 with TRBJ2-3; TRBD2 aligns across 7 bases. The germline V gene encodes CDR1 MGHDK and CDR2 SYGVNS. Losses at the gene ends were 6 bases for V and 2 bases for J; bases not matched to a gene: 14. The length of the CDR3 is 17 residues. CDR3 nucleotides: TGTGCCAGCAGGGGGGTCCCCCTGCGGGGGATCACAGATACGCAGTATTTT. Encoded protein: CASRGVPLRGITDTQYF.

The CDR3 sequence: CASMRGQNGELFF. CDR3 sequence (DNA): TGTGCCAGCATGAGGGGGCAGAACGGGGAGCTGTTTTTT. The chain links TRBV2 to TRBJ2-2; 7 bases line up with TRBD1. Germline V CDR1 and CDR2: SNHLY, FYNNEI. This CDR3 has 13 amino acids. V shed 7 bases, J shed 7 bases, and the junction held 6 bases outside the gene matches.